A selection of T cell receptor beta chains follows, all from one sample in a study of T-cell memory formation after mild COVID-19. TCRdb re-called the 5' RACE reads with MiXCR, one entry per CDR3 protein. Here the sample spans fewer than 700,000 distinct CDR3 sequences, about a fifth being singletons. Material for sequencing was PBMCs or a T cell subset sorted from them (not recorded which). Receptors were obtained from an adult woman who had mild COVID-19 (a few samples of this study predate the infection). Cell type and time point are not known. CDR3s include the opening cysteine and the closing phenylalanine or tryptophan. D genes are given only for firm matches. Clone size appears in some rows only: once, few, many, or a class for an expanded clone.

. | TRBJ1-5 | . | TRBV12-3/TRBV12-4 | TGTGCCAGCAGTGGGGGGGGCCAGCCCCAGCATTTT | CASSGGGQPQHF
. | TRBJ1-1 | few | TRBV14 | TGTGCCAGCAGCCAAGATTGGGGTGAAGCTTTCTTT | CASSQDWGEAFF
TRBD2 | TRBJ2-5 | . | TRBV7-2 | TGTGCCAGCAGCTTAGTCACAGCGGGAAAGACCCAGTACTTC | CASSLVTAGKTQYF
. | TRBJ1-4 | . | TRBV9 | TGTGCCAGCAGCGTCGACATTTTAAATGAAAAACTGTTTTTT | CASSVDILNEKLFF
. | TRBJ2-7 | . | TRBV2 | TGTGCCAGCAGTGAACCCGCCCTAGGCGACGAGCAGTACTTC | CASSEPALGDEQYF
TRBD1 | TRBJ2-1 | . | TRBV7-6 | TGTGCCAGCAGCCGACAGACAGGGGGGTTGAATGAGAAGTTCTTC | CASSRQTGGLNEKFF
. | TRBJ2-5 | . | TRBV2 | TGTGCCAGCAGGAACGGGAAGGTCCCGTACTTC | CASRNGKVPYF
. | TRBJ2-2 | . | TRBV24-1 | TGTGCCACCGCGAGGACGGGGAACACCGGGGAGCTGTTTTTT | CATARTGNTGELFF
TRBD2 | TRBJ2-3 | . | TRBV10-3 | TGTGCCATCAAGCCGACTAGCGGGGGGGAAGATACGCAGTATTTT | CAIKPTSGGEDTQYF
TRBD1 | TRBJ1-2 | . | TRBV5-1 | TGCGCCAGCAGCATGGACAGGGCGAACTATGGCTACACCTTC | CASSMDRANYGYTF
. | TRBJ1-1 | few | TRBV5-4 | TGTGCCAGCAGCTTGGCCGTGACGGCGAACACTGAAGCTTTCTTT | CASSLAVTANTEAFF
. | TRBJ1-2 | . | TRBV6-1 | TGTGCCAGCTTTCCCACGGATAACTATGGCTACACCTTC | CASFPTDNYGYTF
. | TRBJ2-3 | . | TRBV7-8 | TGTGCCAGCAGCTTAGTCGGGGTGGTAGATACGCAGTATTTT | CASSLVGVVDTQYF
. | TRBJ1-1 | many | TRBV5-6 | TGTGCCAGCAGCCAAAGAAGAGGGGGATTGGGGTTTCGCTACAGGAACACTGAAGCTTTCTTT | CASSQRRGGLGFRYRNTEAFF
TRBD2 | TRBJ2-7 | . | TRBV4-3 | TGCGCCAGCAGCCTACGACTAGCGAGAAACTACGAGCAGTACTTC | CASSLRLARNYEQYF
TRBD1 | TRBJ2-3 | many | TRBV20-1 | TGCAGTGCTAGTTCCGTCCAGGGGGCGTCAGATACGCAGTATTTT | CSASSVQGASDTQYF
. | TRBJ1-2 | few | TRBV7-9 | TGTGCCAGCAGCTCAGGGACCGCATACGGTTACTATGGCTACACCTTC | CASSSGTAYGYYGYTF
. | TRBJ1-1 | . | TRBV18 | TGTGCCAGCTCACCAGCAGGGCGGGACACTGAAGCTTTCTTT | CASSPAGRDTEAFF
. | TRBJ1-1 | few | TRBV5-1 | TGCGCCAGCAGCTTCCTCGGGGGCCCGGGCGCTGAAGCTTTCTTT | CASSFLGGPGAEAFF
. | TRBJ2-1 | . | TRBV5-5 | TGTGCCAGCAGCTTGGGGGGGTCAGTCCCCTACAATGAGCAGTTCTTC | CASSLGGSVPYNEQFF
. | TRBJ1-1 | . | TRBV7-3 | TGTGCCAGCAGCCCCATACGGTTGAGAACTGAAGCTTTCTTT | CASSPIRLRTEAFF
. | TRBJ2-2 | many | TRBV11-2 | TGTGCCAGCAGCTTAGACAACACCGGGGAGCTGTTTTTT | CASSLDNTGELFF
TRBD1 | TRBJ2-3 | once | TRBV19 | TGTGCCAGTAGTCCCGGGACAGGGTACGAGTATTTT | CASSPGTGYEYF
TRBD1 | TRBJ2-2 | . | TRBV29-1 | TGCAGCGTGGGGACAGGGGCTAACACCGGGGAGCTGTTTTTT | CSVGTGANTGELFF
TRBD1 | TRBJ2-7 | . | TRBV4-3 | TGCGCCAGCAGCCAAGGTTCGGGGACAGGCAACGAGCAGTACTTC | CASSQGSGTGNEQYF
TRBD2 | TRBJ2-1 | . | TRBV12-3/TRBV12-4 | TGTGCCAGCAGCGAAGCGGGAGGGCCCCTCCCGTTCTTC | CASSEAGGPLPFF
TRBD1 | TRBJ2-3 | . | TRBV5-1 | TGCGCCAGCTACGAATCCCCGGGACAGGCAACAGATACGCAGTATTTT | CASYESPGQATDTQYF
TRBD2 | TRBJ2-3 | . | TRBV5-1 | TGCGCCAGCAGCTCGCCTAGCGGGGGGGCCGCAGATACGCAGTATTTT | CASSSPSGGAADTQYF
. | TRBJ1-1 | . | TRBV7-6 | TGTGCCAGCAGCGTGCATTTACAGGGTTCCGAAGCTTTCTTT | CASSVHLQGSEAFF
TRBD1 | TRBJ2-7 | . | TRBV24-1 | TGTGCCACCAGTGACCCGAGGACAGGGATCCACGAGCAGTACTTC | CATSDPRTGIHEQYF
TRBD2 | TRBJ2-1 | medium-sized | TRBV5-4 | TGTGCCAGCAGGCCTGGACTAGAGGTCTACAATGAGCAGTTCTTC | CASRPGLEVYNEQFF
. | TRBJ1-1 | few | TRBV3-1 | TGTGCCAGCAGCCAAGGGGTCTCTGAAGCTTTCTTT | CASSQGVSEAFF
. | TRBJ2-4 | many | TRBV10-3 | TGTGCCACGGAGGATATGAACATTCAGTACTTC | CATEDMNIQYF
. | TRBJ2-7 | few | TRBV20-1 | TGCAGTGCTTCCCTCCCGGGGGCCGGGACCTACGAGCAGTACTTC | CSASLPGAGTYEQYF
. | TRBJ2-3 | few | TRBV5-6 | TGTGCCAGCAGGAAGAAATTCGCGCAGTATTTT | CASRKKFAQYF
. | TRBJ1-2 | few | TRBV6-5 | TGTGCCAGCAGTTTACGGACGGCGGACTATGGCTACACCTTC | CASSLRTADYGYTF
. | TRBJ2-6 | many | TRBV9 | TGTGCCAGCGGTGGGACTGGGGCCAACGTCCTGACTTTC | CASGGTGANVLTF
TRBD1 | TRBJ1-1 | . | TRBV12-3/TRBV12-4 | TGTGCCAGCACCCCCTTATTAGGACAGGAGAACGCTGAAGCTTTCTTT | CASTPLLGQENAEAFF
. | TRBJ2-3 | . | TRBV7-2 | TGTGCCAGCAGCACGGGTGTTCGGGGGACAGATACGCAGTATTTT | CASSTGVRGTDTQYF
. | TRBJ2-1 | . | TRBV12-3/TRBV12-4 | TGTGCCAGCAGCCCCGACAGCGACAATGAGCAGTTCTTC | CASSPDSDNEQFF
TRBD2 | TRBJ2-5 | many | TRBV7-6 | TGTGCCAGCAGCTTAGCCCCGACTAGCGGTCAAGAGACCCAGTACTTC | CASSLAPTSGQETQYF
. | TRBJ2-2 | . | TRBV5-1 | TGCGCCAGCAGCTTGGCCGATCGGGTCGGGGAGCTGTTTTTT | CASSLADRVGELFF
TRBD2 | TRBJ2-3 | many | TRBV7-2 | TGTGCCAGCAGCCGATATACTAGCGGGAGTTCGTATACGCAGTATTTT | CASSRYTSGSSYTQYF
TRBD2 | TRBJ2-6 | once | TRBV25-1 | TGTGCCAGCAGTGGTCGAGCGGGGGGCGGGTCTGGGGCCAACGTCCTGACTTTC | CASSGRAGGGSGANVLTF
TRBD2 | TRBJ2-1 | few | TRBV25-1 | TGTGCCAGCAGTGACGGGGGGACTAACAATGAGCAGTTCTTC | CASSDGGTNNEQFF
TRBD2 | TRBJ2-2 | once | TRBV9 | TGTGCCAGCAGCGTAGGCACTAGCGGGACGGCCGGGGAGCTGTTTTTT | CASSVGTSGTAGELFF
. | TRBJ1-6 | once | TRBV19 | TGTGCCAGTAGTATTGGTGCGACAGGACATTCACCCCTCCACTTT | CASSIGATGHSPLHF